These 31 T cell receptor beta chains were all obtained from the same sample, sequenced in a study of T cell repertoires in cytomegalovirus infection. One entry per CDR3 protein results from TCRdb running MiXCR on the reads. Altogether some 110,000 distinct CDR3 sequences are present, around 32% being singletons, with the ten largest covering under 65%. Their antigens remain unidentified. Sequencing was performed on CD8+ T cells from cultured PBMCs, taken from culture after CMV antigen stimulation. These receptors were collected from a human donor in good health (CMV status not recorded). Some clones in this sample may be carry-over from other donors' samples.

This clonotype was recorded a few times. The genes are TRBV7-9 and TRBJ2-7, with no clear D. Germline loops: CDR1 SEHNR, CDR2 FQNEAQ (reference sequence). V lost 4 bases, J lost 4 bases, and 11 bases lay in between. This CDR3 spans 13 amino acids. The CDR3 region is CASSSETAYEQYF. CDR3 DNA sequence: TGTGCCAGCAGCTCAGAGACGGCTTACGAGCAGTACTTC.

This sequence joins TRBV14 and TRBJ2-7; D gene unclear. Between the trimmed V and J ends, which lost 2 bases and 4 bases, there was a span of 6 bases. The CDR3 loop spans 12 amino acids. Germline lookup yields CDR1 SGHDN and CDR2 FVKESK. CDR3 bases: TGTGCCAGCAGCCAAACCGCATACGAGCAGTACTTC. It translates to CASSQTAYEQYF. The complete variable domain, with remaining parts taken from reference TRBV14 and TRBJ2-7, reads EAGVTQFPSHSVIEKGQTVTLRCDPISGHDNLYWYRRVMGKEIKFLLHFVKESKQDESGMPNNRFLAERTGGTYSTLKVQPAELEDSGVYFCASSQTAYEQYFGPGTRLTVT.

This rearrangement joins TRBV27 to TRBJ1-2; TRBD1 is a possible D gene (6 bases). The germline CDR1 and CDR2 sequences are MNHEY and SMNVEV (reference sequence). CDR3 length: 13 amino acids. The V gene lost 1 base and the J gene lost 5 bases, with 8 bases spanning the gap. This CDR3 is CASSLFQGYGYTF. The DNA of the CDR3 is TGTGCCAGCAGTTTATTTCAGGGGTATGGCTACACCTTC.

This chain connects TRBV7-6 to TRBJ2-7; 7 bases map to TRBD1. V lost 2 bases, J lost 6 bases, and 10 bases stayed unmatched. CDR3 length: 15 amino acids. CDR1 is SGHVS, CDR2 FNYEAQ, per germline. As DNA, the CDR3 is TGTGCCAGCAGCTTAAGAACCGGGACAGATGTCGAGCAGTACTTC. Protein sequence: CASSLRTGTDVEQYF.

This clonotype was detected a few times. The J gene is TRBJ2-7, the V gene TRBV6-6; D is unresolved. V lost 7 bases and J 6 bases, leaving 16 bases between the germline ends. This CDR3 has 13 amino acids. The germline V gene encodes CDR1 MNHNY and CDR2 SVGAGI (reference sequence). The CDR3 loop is CASKWVVHGEQYF. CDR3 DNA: TGTGCCAGCAAATGGGTAGTGCATGGCGAGCAGTACTTC.

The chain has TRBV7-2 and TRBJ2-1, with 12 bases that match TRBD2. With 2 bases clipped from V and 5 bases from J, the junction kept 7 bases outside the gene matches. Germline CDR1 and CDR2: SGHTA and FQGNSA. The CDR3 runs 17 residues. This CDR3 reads CASSLSWLAGGNNEQFF. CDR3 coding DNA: TGTGCCAGCAGCTTATCCTGGCTAGCGGGGGGGAACAATGAGCAGTTCTTC. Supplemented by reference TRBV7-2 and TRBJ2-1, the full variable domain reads GAGVSQSPSNKVTEKGKDVELRCDPISGHTALYWYRQSLGQGLEFLIYFQGNSAPDKSGLPSDRFSAERTGGSVSTLTIQRTQQEDSAVYLCASSLSWLAGGNNEQFFGPGTRLTVL.

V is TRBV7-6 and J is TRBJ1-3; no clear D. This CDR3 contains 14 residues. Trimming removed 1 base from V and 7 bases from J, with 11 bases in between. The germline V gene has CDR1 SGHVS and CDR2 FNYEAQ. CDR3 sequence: CASSLVLSGNTIYF. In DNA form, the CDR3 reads TGTGCCAGCAGCTTAGTCCTCTCGGGGAACACCATATATTTT.

CDR3 residues: CASRPGYGYTF. CDR3 DNA sequence: TGCGCCAGCAGACCCGGTTATGGCTACACCTTC. V and J are TRBV5-1 and TRBJ1-2; D gene uncertain. Germline CDR1 and CDR2: SGHRS and YFSETQ. CDR3 length: 11 amino acids. Trimming took off 5 bases at V and 5 bases at J, with 7 bases between the two ends.

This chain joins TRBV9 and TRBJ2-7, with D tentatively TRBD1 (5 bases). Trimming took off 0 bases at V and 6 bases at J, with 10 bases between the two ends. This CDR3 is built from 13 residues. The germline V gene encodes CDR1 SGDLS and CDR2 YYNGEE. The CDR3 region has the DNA TGTGCCAGCAGCGTAGTTTCAGGGTCCGAGCAGTACTTC. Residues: CASSVVSGSEQYF.

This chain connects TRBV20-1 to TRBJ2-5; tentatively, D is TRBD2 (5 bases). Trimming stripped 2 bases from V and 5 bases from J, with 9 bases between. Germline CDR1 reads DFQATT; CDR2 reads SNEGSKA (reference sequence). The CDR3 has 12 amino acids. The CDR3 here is CSARPPGETQYF. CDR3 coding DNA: TGCAGTGCTAGACCCCCGGGGGAGACCCAGTACTTC.

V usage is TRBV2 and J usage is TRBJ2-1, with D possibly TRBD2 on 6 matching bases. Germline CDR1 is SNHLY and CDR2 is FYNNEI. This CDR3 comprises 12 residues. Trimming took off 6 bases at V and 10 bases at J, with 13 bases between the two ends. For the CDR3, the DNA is TGTGCCAGCAGGCCGGGACTCATCGAGCAGTTCTTC. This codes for CASRPGLIEQFF.

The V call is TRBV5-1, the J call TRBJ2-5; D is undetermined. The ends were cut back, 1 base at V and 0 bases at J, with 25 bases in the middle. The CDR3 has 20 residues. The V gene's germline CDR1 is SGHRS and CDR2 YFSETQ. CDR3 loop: CASSLLVAGSSPRYQETQYF. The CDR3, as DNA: TGCGCCAGCAGCTTGCTCGTGGCAGGATCATCCCCGAGGTACCAAGAGACCCAGTACTTC.

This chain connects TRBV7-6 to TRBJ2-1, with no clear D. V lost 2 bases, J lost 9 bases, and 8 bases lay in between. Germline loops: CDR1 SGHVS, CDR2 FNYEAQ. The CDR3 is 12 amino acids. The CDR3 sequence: CASSLQPPEQFF. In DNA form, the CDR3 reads TGTGCCAGCAGCTTACAGCCGCCTGAGCAGTTCTTC.

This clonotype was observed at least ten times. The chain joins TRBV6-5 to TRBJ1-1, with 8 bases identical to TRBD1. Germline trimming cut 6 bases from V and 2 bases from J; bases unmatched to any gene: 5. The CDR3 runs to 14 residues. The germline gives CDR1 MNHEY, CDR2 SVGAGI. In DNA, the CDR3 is TGTGCCAGCAGATTGACAGGGGTAAACACTGAAGCTTTCTTT. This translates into CASRLTGVNTEAFF.

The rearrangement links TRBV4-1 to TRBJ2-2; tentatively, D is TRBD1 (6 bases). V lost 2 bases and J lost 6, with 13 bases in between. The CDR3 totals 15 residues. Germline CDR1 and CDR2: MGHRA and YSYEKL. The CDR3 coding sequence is TGCGCCAGCAGCCAAAATAAACAGGGCGCCGGGGAGCTGTTTTTT. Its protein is CASSQNKQGAGELFF.

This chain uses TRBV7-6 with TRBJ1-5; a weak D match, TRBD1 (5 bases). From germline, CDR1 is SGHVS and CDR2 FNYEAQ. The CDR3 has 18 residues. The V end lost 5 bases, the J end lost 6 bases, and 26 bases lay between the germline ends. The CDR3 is CASSPGGAGPYSGQPQHF. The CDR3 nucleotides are TGTGCCAGCAGCCCGGGCGGGGCAGGGCCATATTCGGGTCAGCCCCAGCATTTT.

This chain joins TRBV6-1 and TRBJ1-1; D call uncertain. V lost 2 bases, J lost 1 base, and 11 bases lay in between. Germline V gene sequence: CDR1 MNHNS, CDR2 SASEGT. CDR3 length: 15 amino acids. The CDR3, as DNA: TGTGCCAGCAGTGAAAAAGCAAGGACGAACACTGAAGCTTTCTTT. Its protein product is CASSEKARTNTEAFF.

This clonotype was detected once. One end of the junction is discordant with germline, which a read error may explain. The chain's CDR3 is CASSLRRSLQKTQYF. CDR3 DNA sequence: TGTGCCAGCAGCTTAAGGCGCAGCCTCCAAAAGACCCAGTACTTC. The J gene is TRBJ2-5, the V gene TRBV7-2, with D hard to call. CDR1 and CDR2 from the germline V gene are SGHTA and FQGNSA. CDR3 size: 15 residues.

CDR3: CASSRRTGGLTDTQYF. The CDR3 region has the DNA TGTGCCAGCAGCCGGCGGACAGGGGGCCTCACAGATACGCAGTATTTT. V is TRBV4-2 and J is TRBJ2-3, with 11 nucleotides matching TRBD1. The CDR3 has 16 amino acids. Germline CDR1 reads LGHNA; CDR2 reads YNFKEQ. With V trimmed by 4 bases and J by 2 bases, 5 bases remained unmatched.

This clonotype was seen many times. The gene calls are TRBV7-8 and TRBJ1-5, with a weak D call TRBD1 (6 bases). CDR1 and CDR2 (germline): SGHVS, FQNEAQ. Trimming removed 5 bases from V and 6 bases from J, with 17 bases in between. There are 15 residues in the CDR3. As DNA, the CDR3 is TGTGCCAGCAGCCCGCGTCCAGGGGTTGGTCAGCCCCAGCATTTT. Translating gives CASSPRPGVGQPQHF.

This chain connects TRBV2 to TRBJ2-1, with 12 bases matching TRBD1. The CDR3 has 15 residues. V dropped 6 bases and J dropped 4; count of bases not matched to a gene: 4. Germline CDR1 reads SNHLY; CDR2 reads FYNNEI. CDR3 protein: CASRPGQGAYNEQFF. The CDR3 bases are TGTGCCAGCAGACCGGGACAGGGGGCTTACAATGAGCAGTTCTTC.

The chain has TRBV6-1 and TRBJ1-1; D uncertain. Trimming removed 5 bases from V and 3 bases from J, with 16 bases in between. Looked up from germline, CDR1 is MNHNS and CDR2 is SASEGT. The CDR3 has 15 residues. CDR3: CASSFLGPKDTEAFF. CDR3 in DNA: TGTGCCAGCAGTTTCTTAGGACCTAAAGACACTGAAGCTTTCTTT.

The CDR3 here is CASSYGGPDTQYF. The CDR3 coding sequence is TGTGCCAGCAGTTATGGGGGACCAGATACGCAGTATTTT. This chain links TRBV6-5 with TRBJ2-3; D may correspond to TRBD1 or TRBD2 (5 bases each). Germline V gene sequence: CDR1 MNHEY, CDR2 SVGAGI. CDR3 length equals 13 residues. V dropped 3 bases and J dropped 4 bases, with 8 bases sitting between them.

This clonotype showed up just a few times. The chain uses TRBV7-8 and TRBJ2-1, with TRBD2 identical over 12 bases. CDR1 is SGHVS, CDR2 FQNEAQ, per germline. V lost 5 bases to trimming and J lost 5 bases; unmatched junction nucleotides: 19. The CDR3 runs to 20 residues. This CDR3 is CASSPERTSGDLLWDNEQFF. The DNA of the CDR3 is TGTGCCAGCAGCCCGGAGCGGACTAGCGGGGACCTGCTCTGGGACAATGAGCAGTTCTTC.

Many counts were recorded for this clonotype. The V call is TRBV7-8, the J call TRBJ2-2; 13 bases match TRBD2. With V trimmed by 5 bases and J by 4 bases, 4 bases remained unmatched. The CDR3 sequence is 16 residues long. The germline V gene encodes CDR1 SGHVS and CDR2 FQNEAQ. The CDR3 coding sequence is TGTGCCAGCAGCCGACTAGCGGGGGGAATCACCGGGGAGCTGTTTTTT. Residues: CASSRLAGGITGELFF.

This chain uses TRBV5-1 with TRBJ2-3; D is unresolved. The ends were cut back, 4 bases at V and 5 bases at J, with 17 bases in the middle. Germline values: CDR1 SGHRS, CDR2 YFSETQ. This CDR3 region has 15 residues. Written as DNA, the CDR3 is TGCGCCAGCAGCCCCCTATCGGGCCTGGGAGATACGCAGTATTTT. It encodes CASSPLSGLGDTQYF. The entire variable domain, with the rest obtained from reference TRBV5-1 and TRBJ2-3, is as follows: KAGVTQTPRYLIKTRGQQVTLSCSPISGHRSVSWYQQTPGQGLQFLFEYFSETQRNKGNFPGRFSGRQFSNSRSEMNVSTLELGDSALYLCASSPLSGLGDTQYFGPGTRLTVL.

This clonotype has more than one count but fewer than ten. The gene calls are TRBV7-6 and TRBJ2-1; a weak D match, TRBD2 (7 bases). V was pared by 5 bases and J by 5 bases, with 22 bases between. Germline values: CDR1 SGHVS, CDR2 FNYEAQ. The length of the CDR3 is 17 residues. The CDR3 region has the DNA TGTGCCAGCAGCCCAAGGAGTGGGGGGGCGTTCGACAATGAGCAGTTCTTC. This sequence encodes CASSPRSGGAFDNEQFF.

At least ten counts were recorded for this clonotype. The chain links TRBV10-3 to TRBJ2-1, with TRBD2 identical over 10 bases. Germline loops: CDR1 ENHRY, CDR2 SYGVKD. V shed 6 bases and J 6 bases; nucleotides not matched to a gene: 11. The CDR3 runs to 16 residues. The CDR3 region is CAISQTQASGGNEQFF. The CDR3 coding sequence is TGTGCCATCAGCCAGACCCAGGCTAGCGGGGGCAATGAGCAGTTCTTC.

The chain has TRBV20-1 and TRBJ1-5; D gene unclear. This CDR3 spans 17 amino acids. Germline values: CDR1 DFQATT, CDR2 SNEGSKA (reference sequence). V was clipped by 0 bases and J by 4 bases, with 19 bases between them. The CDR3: CSARDLDKVGSNQPQHF. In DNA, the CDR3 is TGCAGTGCTAGAGATCTCGACAAAGTAGGCTCAAATCAGCCCCAGCATTTT.

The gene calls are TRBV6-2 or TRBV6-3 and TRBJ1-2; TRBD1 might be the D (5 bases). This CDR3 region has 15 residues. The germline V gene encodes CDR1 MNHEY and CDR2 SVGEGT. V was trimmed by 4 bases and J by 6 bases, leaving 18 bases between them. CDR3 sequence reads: CASSLRQQAANGYTF. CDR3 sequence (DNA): TGTGCCAGCAGTTTAAGACAACAGGCGGCGAATGGCTACACCTTC.

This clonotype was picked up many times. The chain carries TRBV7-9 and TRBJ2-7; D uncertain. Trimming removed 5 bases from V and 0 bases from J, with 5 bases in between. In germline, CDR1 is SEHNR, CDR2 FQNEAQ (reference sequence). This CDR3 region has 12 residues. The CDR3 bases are TGTGCCAGCAGCCATGGCTCCTACGAGCAGTACTTC. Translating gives CASSHGSYEQYF.